This T cell receptor beta chain was obtained from a study of shared clonotypes between healthy human individuals. Points from the study as a whole: Clonotypes which were not shared had lower generation probabilities than clonotypes that all four donors shared.

In the case of this clone: Its antigen is unknown.

The CDR3 totals 20 residues. Germline V CDR1 and CDR2: MNHEY, SMNVEV (reference sequence). Trimming stripped 4 bases from V and 1 base from J, with 29 bases between. Sorted-subset replicate PCR reactions contained 200 ng DNA, corresponding to 29,000 or so T cell genomes. The table came from immunoSEQ multiplex PCR; TCRdb's copy has only in-frame clones and leaves some out. Here the sample spans about 650,000 clones, just under 97% being singletons. The naive CD8 subset, CD45RO-negative cells positively selected for CCR7, excluded terminally differentiated effector memory CD45RA+ cells. Donors included only healthy HIV-negative adults lacking recent acute infections or vaccinations.

The chain carries TRBV27 and TRBJ2-7; TRBD2 might be the D (6 bases). Sequencing was carried out using naive CD8+ T cells sorted from blood. The source is a woman aged 25 to 39 in good health. The CDR3 bases are TGTGCCAGCAGTTCAAACAACGGGACTGAACTGGTCCGGGCGTCCTACGAGCAGTACTTC. The encoded protein is CASSSNNGTELVRASYEQYF.